Given below is one T cell receptor (beta chain) in context. Its antigen remains undetermined. Base quality data are lacking; no much larger clone is found one base away. This sample stems from a study of blood T cell repertoires in COVID-19 (dated by TCRdb to the early 2020s). Regarding the complete study: Samples covering the acute and convalescent phases of COVID-19 were provided by collaborators in the United States, Italy and Spain. The prospective study material was composed of cDNA or gDNA derived from T cells, B-cell-depleted T cells, or PBMCs. Deeply sampled blood TCRbeta repertoires from subjects exposed to, actively infected with, or recovered from COVID-19 were included in the dataset. A freely available public database, intended as a resource for researchers studying the immune response to SARS-CoV-2, is where the repertoires were released. The samples were drawn from the first 160 participants of the ongoing ImmuneRACE study and from 950 to 1,500 subjects provided by 6 global collaborators. A de-identified subject ID, COVID-19 status, age in years and sex were almost always included in the sample metadata. Where available, HLA class I and class II types were taken from metadata supplied by the sample provider and were not determined by assay-based typing. Summary of the overall study and its limitations: Clinical and demographic metadata were provided uncurated, with the amount varying by source and participant.

V and J are trimmed by 0 bases and 5 bases, and the gene matches miss 7 bases of the junction. The CDR3 covers 16 residues, taking in both the cysteine and the phenylalanine. The DNA shown is the 48-base CDR3, in frame from base 1. CDR1 and CDR2, looked up from the germline V gene, are SGHRS and YFSETQ. In the prospective study, participants were about 18 to 89 years old, resided in approximately 25 geographic areas of the United States, and were enrolled through a virtual design. In the prospective study, participants were assigned to cohorts based on the clinical history participants reported in a screening survey and a study questionnaire. A participant counted as exposed if, within 2 weeks of entering the study, that participant had been in contact with someone who had a PCR-confirmed or clinician-diagnosed COVID-19 case. In the prospective study, whole blood, serum and a nasopharyngeal or oropharyngeal swab were collected from each participant by mobile phlebotomists. Additional blood draws and questionnaires over an approximately two-month period could optionally be provided by prospective study participants. Blood samples from the prospective study were shipped frozen or at room temperature prior to DNA extraction.

TCRbeta CDR3 regions were amplified from genomic DNA using the immunoSEQ Assay, a bias-controlled multiplex PCR. The authors processed their data as follows. Within the assay, amplification of reference gene primers was used to estimate how many nucleated cells each sample contained. Sequence reads were collapsed and filtered to measure the absolute abundance of every unique TCRbeta CDR3 rearrangement. For each sample, productive Simpson clonality was calculated as the square root of Simpson's diversity index across productive rearrangements. Held by TCRdb, this immuneACCESS table contains in-frame sequences only and omits some clones. Under half of the omission traces to an unresolved V gene where checked; the cause of the rest is unknown. The DNA gave D and trimming, while V, J and clone size come from that table. The sample data list about 140,000 clones, and 84% of these were observed just once. The ten biggest clones cover 1.5% to 2% of the sample.

The chain uses TRBV5-1 and TRBJ2-3, with 9 middle bases fitting TRBD2. The specimen sequenced was PBMCs or T cells enriched from blood (not recorded which). The receptor was isolated from a woman aged 18-30 years who had been exposed to COVID-19. The nucleotides read TGCGCCAGCAGCTTGGACGGCGGGAGGGCGATAGATACGCAGTATTTT. Its protein product is CASSLDGGRAIDTQYF.